This T cell receptor beta chain was profiled in a study of memory CD4+ T cells and cytomegalovirus serostatus. Findings of the study overall: About 40% of the roughly 160 known CMV-associated TCRbeta sequences appeared in CD4+ memory. CMV serostatus prediction reached median AUC approximately 0.95, or 0.91 with US-trained model.

The authors' processing: Out-of-frame sequences were removed, leaving 2 million to 2.5 million distinct TCRbeta sequences. Sequenced by immunoSEQ multiplex PCR; TCRdb stores in-frame clones only, minus some. D and trimming come from the DNA, and the V and J calls and clone size come from that table. Here the sample spans some 29,000 clones, around 76% being singletons. The sort gate was single viable CD3+CD4+CD8-CD45RO+ cells for memory CD4+ T cells. After thawing, CD4+ T cells were positively selected. V shed 4 bases, J shed 6 bases, and the junction held 15 bases outside the gene matches. Germline V gives CDR1 SGHNT, CDR2 YYREEE (reference sequence). The CDR3 has 16 residues. To note about this clone: Its antigen remains unidentified.

The chain couples TRBV5-4 to TRBJ1-2; 7 bases line up with TRBD1. This receptor was obtained from an adult in good health and CMV-seronegative. Some clones in this sample may be carry-over from other donors' samples. Material: memory CD4+ T cells from blood. CDR3 nucleotide sequence: TGTGCCAGCAGCGCAACGACAGGGCCACGGGCAGATGGCTACACCTTC. This gives the protein CASSATTGPRADGYTF.